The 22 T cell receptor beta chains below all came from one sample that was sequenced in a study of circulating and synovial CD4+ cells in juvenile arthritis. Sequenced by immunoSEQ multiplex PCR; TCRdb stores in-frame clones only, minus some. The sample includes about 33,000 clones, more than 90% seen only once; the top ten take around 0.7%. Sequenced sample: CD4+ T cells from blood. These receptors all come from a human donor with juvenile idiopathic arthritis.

CDR3 DNA sequence: TGTGCCAGCAGTTCCCCCAGGAGGGGAAGGTCCCGAGCAACTAATGAAAAACTGTTTTTT. Amino acid sequence: CASSSPRRGRSRATNEKLFF. This chain connects TRBV28 to TRBJ1-4; a possible D gene is TRBD1 (5 bases). This CDR3 is 20 amino acids long. V lost 4 bases, J lost 0 bases, and 24 bases lay in between. CDR1 MDHEN and CDR2 SYDVKM come from the germline V gene.

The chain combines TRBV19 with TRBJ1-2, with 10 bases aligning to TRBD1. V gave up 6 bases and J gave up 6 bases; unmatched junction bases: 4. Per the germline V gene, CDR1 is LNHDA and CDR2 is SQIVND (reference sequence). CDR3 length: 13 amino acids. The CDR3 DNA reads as TGTGCCAGTAGGACAGGGGGCGGCAATGGCTACACCTTC. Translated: CASRTGGGNGYTF.

The CDR3 spells CASWTGRNTEAFF. CDR3 sequence (DNA): TGTGCTAGCTGGACAGGGCGGAACACTGAAGCTTTCTTT. The V and J genes are TRBV12-5 and TRBJ1-1; TRBD1 aligns across 8 bases. V shed 9 bases and J 1 base; nucleotides not matched to a gene: 4. The germline V gene has CDR1 LGHNT and CDR2 FRNRAP. This CDR3 is 13 amino acids long.

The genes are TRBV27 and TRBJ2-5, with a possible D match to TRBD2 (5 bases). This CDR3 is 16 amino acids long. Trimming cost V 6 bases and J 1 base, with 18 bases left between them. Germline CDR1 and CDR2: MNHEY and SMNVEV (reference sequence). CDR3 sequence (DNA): TGTGCCAGCAGATCAGCCGGACTCCGGCCCCAAGAGACCCAGTACTTC. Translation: CASRSAGLRPQETQYF.

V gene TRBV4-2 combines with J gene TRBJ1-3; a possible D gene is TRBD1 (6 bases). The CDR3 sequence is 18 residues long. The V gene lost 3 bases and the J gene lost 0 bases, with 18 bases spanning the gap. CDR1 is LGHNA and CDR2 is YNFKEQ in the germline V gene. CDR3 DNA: TGTGCCAGCAGCCACGGCAGGGGCCTTTCTGCCTCTGGAAACACCATATATTTT. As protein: CASSHGRGLSASGNTIYF.

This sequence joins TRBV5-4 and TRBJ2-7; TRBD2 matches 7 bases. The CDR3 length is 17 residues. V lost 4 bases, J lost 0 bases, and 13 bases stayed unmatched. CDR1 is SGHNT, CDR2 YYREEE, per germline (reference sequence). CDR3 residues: CASSPGGWRENSYEQYF. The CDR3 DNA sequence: TGTGCCAGCAGCCCGGGGGGTTGGCGGGAGAACTCCTACGAGCAGTACTTC.

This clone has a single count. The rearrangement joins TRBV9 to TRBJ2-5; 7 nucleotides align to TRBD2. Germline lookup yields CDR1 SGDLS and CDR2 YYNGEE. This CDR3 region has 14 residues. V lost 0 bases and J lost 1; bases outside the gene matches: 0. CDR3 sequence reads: CASSVAGGQETQYF. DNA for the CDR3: TGTGCCAGCAGCGTAGCGGGGGGCCAAGAGACCCAGTACTTC.

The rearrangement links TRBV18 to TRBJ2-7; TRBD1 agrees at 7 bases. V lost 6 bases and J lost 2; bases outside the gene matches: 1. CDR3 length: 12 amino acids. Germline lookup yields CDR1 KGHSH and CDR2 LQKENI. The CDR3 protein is CASSQGAYEQYF. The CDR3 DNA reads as TGTGCCAGCTCGCAGGGGGCCTACGAGCAGTACTTC.

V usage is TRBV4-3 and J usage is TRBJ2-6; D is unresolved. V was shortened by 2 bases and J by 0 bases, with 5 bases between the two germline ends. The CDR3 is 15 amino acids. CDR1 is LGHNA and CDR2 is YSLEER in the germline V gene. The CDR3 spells CASSQLNSGANVLTF. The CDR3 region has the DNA TGCGCCAGCAGCCAACTAAACTCTGGGGCCAACGTCCTGACTTTC.

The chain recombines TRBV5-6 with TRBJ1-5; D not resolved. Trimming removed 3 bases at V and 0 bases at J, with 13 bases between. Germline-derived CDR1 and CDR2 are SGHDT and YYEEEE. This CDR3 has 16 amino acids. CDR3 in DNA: TGTGCCAGCAGCTCCTCGACTCGGTATAGCAATCAGCCCCAGCATTTT. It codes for CASSSSTRYSNQPQHF. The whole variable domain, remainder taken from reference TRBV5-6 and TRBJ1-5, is DAGVTQSPTHLIKTRGQQVTLRCSPKSGHDTVSWYQQALGQGPQFIFQYYEEEERQRGNFPDRFSGHQFPNYSSELNVNALLLGDSALYLCASSSSTRYSNQPQHFGDGTRLSIL.

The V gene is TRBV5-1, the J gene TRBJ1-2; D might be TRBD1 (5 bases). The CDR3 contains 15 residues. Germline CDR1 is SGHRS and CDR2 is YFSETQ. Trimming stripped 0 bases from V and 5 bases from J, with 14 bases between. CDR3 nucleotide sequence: TGCGCCAGCAGCTTGGATGGCGCGGGACCTTATGGCTACACCTTC. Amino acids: CASSLDGAGPYGYTF.

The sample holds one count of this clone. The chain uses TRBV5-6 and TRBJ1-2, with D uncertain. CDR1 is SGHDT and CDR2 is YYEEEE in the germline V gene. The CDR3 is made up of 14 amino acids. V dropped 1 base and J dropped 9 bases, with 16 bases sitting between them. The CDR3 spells CASSLYGELGSYTF. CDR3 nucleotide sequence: TGTGCCAGCAGCTTGTACGGGGAACTCGGGAGCTACACCTTC.

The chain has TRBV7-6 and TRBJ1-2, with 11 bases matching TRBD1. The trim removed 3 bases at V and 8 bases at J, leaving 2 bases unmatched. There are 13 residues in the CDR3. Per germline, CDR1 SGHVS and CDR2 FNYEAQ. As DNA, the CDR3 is TGTGCCAGCAGCTTGGGACAGGGGGGAGGCTACACCTTC. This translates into CASSLGQGGGYTF.

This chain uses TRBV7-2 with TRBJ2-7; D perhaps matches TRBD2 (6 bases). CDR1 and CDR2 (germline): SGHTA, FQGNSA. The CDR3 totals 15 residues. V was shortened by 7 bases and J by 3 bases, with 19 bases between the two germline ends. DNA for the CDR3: TGTGCCAGCACTAACCCCCGGGGGTCTTTCTACGAGCAGTACTTC. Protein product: CASTNPRGSFYEQYF.

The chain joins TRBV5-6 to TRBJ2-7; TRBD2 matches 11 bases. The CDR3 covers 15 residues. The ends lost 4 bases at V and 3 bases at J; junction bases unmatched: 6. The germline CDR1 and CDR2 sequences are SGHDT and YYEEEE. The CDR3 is CASSRRLAGNYEQYF. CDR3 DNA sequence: TGTGCCAGCAGCCGTAGACTAGCGGGGAACTACGAGCAGTACTTC.

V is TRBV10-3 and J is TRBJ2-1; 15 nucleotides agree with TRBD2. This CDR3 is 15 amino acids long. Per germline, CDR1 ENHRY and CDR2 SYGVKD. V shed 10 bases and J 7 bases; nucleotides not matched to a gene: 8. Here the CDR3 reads CATGLAGGPLNEQFF. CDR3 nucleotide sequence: TGTGCCACCGGACTAGCGGGAGGGCCGTTGAATGAGCAGTTCTTC.

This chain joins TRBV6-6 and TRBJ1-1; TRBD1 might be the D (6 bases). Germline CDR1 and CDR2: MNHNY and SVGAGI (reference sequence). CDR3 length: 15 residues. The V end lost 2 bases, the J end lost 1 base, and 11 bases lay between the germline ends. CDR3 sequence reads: CASSYRRGANTEAFF. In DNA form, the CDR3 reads TGTGCCAGCAGTTACCGTCGGGGGGCGAACACTGAAGCTTTCTTT.

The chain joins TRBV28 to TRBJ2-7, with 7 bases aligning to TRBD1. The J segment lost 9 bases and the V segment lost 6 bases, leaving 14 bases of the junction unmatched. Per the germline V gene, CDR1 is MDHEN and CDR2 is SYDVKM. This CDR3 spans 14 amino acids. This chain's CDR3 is CASRPGTAALGQYF. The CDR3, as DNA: TGTGCCAGCAGACCTGGGACAGCAGCTTTAGGGCAGTACTTC.

The chain's CDR3 is CASSYSIGTGNYGYTF. CDR3 in DNA: TGTGCCAGCAGTTACTCGATAGGGACAGGGAACTATGGCTACACCTTC. The chain couples TRBV6-5 to TRBJ1-2, with 9 bases identical to TRBD1. The germline gives CDR1 MNHEY, CDR2 SVGAGI. This CDR3 region has 16 residues. J lost 2 bases, V lost 0 bases, and 4 bases had no gene match.

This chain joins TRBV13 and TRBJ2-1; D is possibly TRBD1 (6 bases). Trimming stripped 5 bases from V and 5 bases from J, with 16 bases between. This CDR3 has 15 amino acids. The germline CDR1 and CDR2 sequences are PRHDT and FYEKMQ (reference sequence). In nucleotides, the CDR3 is TGTGCCAGCAGCCCCACAGGGCCTCCTGACAATGAGCAGTTCTTC. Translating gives CASSPTGPPDNEQFF.

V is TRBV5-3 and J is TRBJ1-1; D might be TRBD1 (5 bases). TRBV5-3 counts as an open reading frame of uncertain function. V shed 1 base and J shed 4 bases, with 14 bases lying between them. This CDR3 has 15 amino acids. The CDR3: CARSLRRGACTEAFF. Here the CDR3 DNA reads TGTGCCAGAAGCTTGAGGAGGGGCGCGTGCACTGAAGCTTTCTTT.

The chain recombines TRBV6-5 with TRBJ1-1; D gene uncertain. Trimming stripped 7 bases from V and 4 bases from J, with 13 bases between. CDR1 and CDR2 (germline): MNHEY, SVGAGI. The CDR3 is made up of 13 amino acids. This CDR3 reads CASTGRVATEAFF. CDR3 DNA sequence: TGTGCCAGCACGGGTCGTGTAGCCACTGAAGCTTTCTTT.